Each of the 24 T cell receptor beta chains below was sequenced from the same sample in a study of T cells expressing NK-cell markers. TCRdb processed the 5' RACE reads again and assigns one entry to each CDR3 protein, with no DNA. Its table records about 180,000 distinct CDR3 sequences. Specimen: blood T cells: a sorted CD56 or NKG2C T cell subset, CD4+ or CD8+ T cells, or bulk PBMC T cells (not recorded which). All receptors come from a woman aged 18-69 years in good health.

The J gene is TRBJ2-6, the V gene TRBV4-2. The CDR3 consists of 16 residues. The germline gives CDR1 LGHNA, CDR2 YNFKEQ. This chain's CDR3 is CASSQDERSGANVLTF.

The V and J genes are TRBV15 and TRBJ1-4; TCRdb picks TRBD1, but there is no DNA to check that call. In germline, CDR1 is LNHNV, CDR2 YYDKDF (reference sequence). This CDR3 has 18 residues. The CDR3 loop is CATSSRPLRGAVNEKLFF.

The chain uses TRBV3-1 and TRBJ2-2. This CDR3 is 15 amino acids long. The germline CDR1 and CDR2 sequences are LGHDT and YNNKEL (reference sequence). This chain's CDR3 is CASSQGSQNTGELFF.

This sequence joins TRBV20-1 and TRBJ2-1; as DNA is missing, the TRBD2 call by TCRdb cannot be tested. This CDR3 is built from 13 residues. CDR1 DFQATT and CDR2 SNEGSKA come from the germline V gene (reference sequence). CDR3 sequence reads: CSVGRSSYNEQFF.

The rearrangement links TRBV20-1 to TRBJ2-1; the TRBD2 assignment by TCRdb is unverifiable without DNA. Germline V gene sequence: CDR1 DFQATT, CDR2 SNEGSKA (reference sequence). The CDR3 covers 14 residues. The CDR3 loop is CSADGLAGGYEQFF.

This chain uses TRBV12-3 or TRBV12-4 with TRBJ1-2; the D call from TCRdb, TRBD1, cannot be confirmed without DNA. The CDR3 sequence is 17 residues long. This CDR3 is CASSFPRRGRRSYGYTF.

This rearrangement joins TRBV4-1 to TRBJ2-1; the TCRdb call, TRBD2, lacks DNA for checking. The CDR3 spans 17 residues. CDR1 MGHRA and CDR2 YSYEKL come from the germline V gene. The CDR3 loop is CASSQVMSGIGYNEQFF.

This rearrangement joins TRBV11-2 to TRBJ2-7; the D gene TCRdb calls, TRBD1, cannot be checked with no DNA. The germline gives CDR1 SGHAT, CDR2 FQNNGV. The length of the CDR3 is 15 residues. CDR3 residues: CASSLQGAFSHEQYF.

The chain is built from TRBV5-1 and TRBJ2-3; TCRdb proposes TRBD2, but this gene call is untestable without DNA. CDR3 length: 16 amino acids. CDR1 is SGHRS, CDR2 YFSETQ, per germline. The CDR3: CASRRTSGTSTDTQYF.

The rearrangement uses TRBV12-3 or TRBV12-4 and TRBJ2-5; TCRdb's D gene call, TRBD2, goes unchecked for lack of DNA. The CDR3 extends over 15 amino acids. This CDR3 reads CASSRRTSGHETQYF.

The V gene is TRBV18, the J gene TRBJ2-7. The CDR3 consists of 13 residues. The germline V gene encodes CDR1 KGHSH and CDR2 LQKENI. The CDR3 is CASSPSDPYEQYF. Complete variable domain (other parts from reference TRBV18 and TRBJ2-7): NAGVMQNPRHLVRRRGQEARLRCSPMKGHSHVYWYRQLPEEGLKFMVYLQKENIIDESGMPKERFSAEFPKEGPSILRIQQVVRGDSAAYFCASSPSDPYEQYFGPGTRLTVT.

This chain connects TRBV11-2 to TRBJ1-1; TCRdb indicates TRBD1, and absent DNA this call remains unverified. The CDR3 is 18 amino acids. Germline-derived CDR1 and CDR2 are SGHAT and FQNNGV. CDR3 sequence: CASSRSVYGQERNTEAFF.

The chain is built from TRBV28 and TRBJ2-3; lacking DNA, the TRBD2 call made by TCRdb goes unchecked. The CDR3 contains 13 residues. The germline V gene has CDR1 MDHEN and CDR2 SYDVKM. CDR3 sequence reads: CASSRGTIDTQYF. Together with reference TRBV28 and TRBJ2-3, the CDR3 gives the full variable domain: DVKVTQSSRYLVKRTGEKVFLECVQDMDHENMFWYRQDPGLGLRLIYFSYDVKMKEKGDIPEGYSVSREKKERFSLILESASTNQTSMYLCASSRGTIDTQYFGPGTRLTVL.

The chain uses TRBV5-1 and TRBJ2-5; the TCRdb call, TRBD2, lacks DNA for checking. The CDR3 totals 17 residues. Germline CDR1 is SGHRS and CDR2 is YFSETQ. The CDR3: CASSGGLAGGTQETQYF.

This chain links TRBV5-1 with TRBJ1-2; TCRdb outputs TRBD1, but without DNA this stays unchecked. Germline V gives CDR1 SGHRS, CDR2 YFSETQ. This CDR3 spans 15 amino acids. This CDR3 is CASTELQGANYGYTF.

V is TRBV6-1 and J is TRBJ1-5; TCRdb calls TRBD1, which cannot be checked without DNA. Germline CDR1 is MNHNS and CDR2 is SASEGT. This CDR3 spans 15 amino acids. The CDR3 reads CASSGGQYSNQPQHF.

The J gene is TRBJ1-5, the V gene TRBV5-1; the TCRdb D gene call, TRBD1, has no DNA to confirm it. Germline assignment: CDR1 SGHRS and CDR2 YFSETQ. The CDR3 has 17 amino acids. The CDR3 sequence is CASSLEPGQGAGQPQHF.

This rearrangement joins TRBV7-3 to TRBJ2-3. The length of the CDR3 is 15 residues. CDR1 and CDR2 (germline): SGHTA, FQGTGA. This CDR3 reads CASSWEMDSTDTQYF.

This chain joins TRBV2 and TRBJ1-5; TCRdb indicates TRBD1, and absent DNA this call remains unverified. This CDR3 is 14 amino acids long. Germline V gene sequence: CDR1 SNHLY, CDR2 FYNNEI. The CDR3 sequence is CARGTAGSNQPQHF.

CDR3 loop: CASSLGLVEGEQYF. The chain carries TRBV11-3 and TRBJ2-7; there is no DNA to check the TCRdb D call of TRBD2. CDR1 and CDR2 (germline): SGHNT, YENEEA. The CDR3 has 14 amino acids.

The V gene is TRBV14, the J gene TRBJ1-4. Looked up from germline, CDR1 is SGHDN and CDR2 is FVKESK. The CDR3 is made up of 15 amino acids. The CDR3 loop is CASSQETAYKGKLFF.

The V call is TRBV2, the J call TRBJ1-1. The CDR3 spans 13 residues. From germline, CDR1 is SNHLY and CDR2 FYNNEI. The CDR3 protein is CATEGRAGTEAFF.

The chain uses TRBV5-1 and TRBJ2-2; as DNA is missing, the TRBD1 call by TCRdb cannot be tested. CDR1 and CDR2 from the germline V gene are SGHRS and YFSETQ. There are 20 residues in the CDR3. The CDR3 loop is CASSGYRDQVNIRGTGELFF.

CDR3 region: CASSLATTLYGYTF. The V call is TRBV5-1, the J call TRBJ1-2. CDR1 is SGHRS, CDR2 YFSETQ, per germline. The length of the CDR3 is 14 residues.